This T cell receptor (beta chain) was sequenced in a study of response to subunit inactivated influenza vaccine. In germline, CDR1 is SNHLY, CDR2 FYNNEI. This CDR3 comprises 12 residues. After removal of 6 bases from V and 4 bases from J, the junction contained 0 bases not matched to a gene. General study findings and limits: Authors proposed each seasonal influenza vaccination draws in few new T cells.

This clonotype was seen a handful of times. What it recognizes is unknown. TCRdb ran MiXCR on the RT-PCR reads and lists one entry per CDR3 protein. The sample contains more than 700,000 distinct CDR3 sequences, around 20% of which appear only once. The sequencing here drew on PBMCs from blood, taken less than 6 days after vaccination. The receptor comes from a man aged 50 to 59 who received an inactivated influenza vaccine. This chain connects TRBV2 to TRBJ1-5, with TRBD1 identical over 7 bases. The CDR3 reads CASRGQNQPQHF. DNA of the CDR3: TGTGCCAGCAGGGGACAGAATCAGCCCCAGCATTTT.